This T cell receptor beta chain was captured in a study of T cell responses to AZD1222 COVID-19 vaccine. Study summary: Some second doses came at about 4 weeks and others at about 12 weeks; these were pooled. General study findings and limits: Baseline serology detected seropositivity in only a handful of AZD1222 recipients.

As concerns this clone: Its antigen is unidentified.

Germline CDR1 MDHEN, CDR2 SYDVKM. V shed 3 bases and J shed 7 bases, with 13 bases lying between them. The CDR3 spans 14 residues. Libraries were prepared by immunoSEQ multiplex PCR; TCRdb keeps only in-frame clonotypes and omits some of them. In the table there are under 200,000 clones, around 90% of which are singletons. The sample consisted of peripheral blood, taken on day 0 of AZD1222 vaccination. The chain joins TRBV28 to TRBJ1-3; the D gene is possibly TRBD1 (6 bases). The TCR sequence derives from an adult in good health. CDR3: CASSLGGARNTIYF. CDR3 nucleotide sequence: TGTGCCAGCAGTTTGGGGGGGGCTAGGAACACCATATATTTT.